Included here is one T cell receptor beta chain sequence, with context. The antigen is not known. The data were obtained in a study of radiation and T cells in renal cell carcinoma. Clones were read by immunoSEQ multiplex PCR, and TCRdb kept only the in-frame ones, dropping some. The sample has tens of thousands of clones, 89% seen once. Time point given: blood 4 weeks post-SBRT, at nephrectomy. Treatment given: 15 Gy SBRT to primary tumor, nephrectomy 4 weeks later. Nephrectomy followed 15 Gy stereotactic body radiation by 4 weeks. Blood was sampled at baseline, 2 weeks and 4 weeks after SBRT. Study observations and caveats: In blood, top tumor clones expanded by 2 weeks, shrinking by 4. Pretreatment tumor biopsies were lacking, so baseline clonotypes are unknown.

CDR1 is LNHDA and CDR2 is SQIVND in the germline V gene (reference sequence). CDR3 length: 14 residues. Trimming removed 8 bases from V and 5 bases from J; junction bases left unmatched: 5. The V call is TRBV19, the J call TRBJ2-1; 11 bases fit TRBD2. The sequence derives from a woman in her 70s with renal cell carcinoma. The sample in question was blood, obtained from a patient whose treatment included radiotherapy and nephrectomy. The CDR3 region has the DNA TGTGCCAGTTCGATAGCGGGGGGGAACAATGAGCAGTTCTTC. It translates to CASSIAGGNNEQFF.